Below, 23 T cell receptor beta chains from the same sample are listed, as sequenced in a study of T-cell reconstitution after alpha-beta-depleted transplantation in children. Preparation of the TCRbeta library was carried out with unique molecular identifiers. A single record per CDR3 protein comes from TCRdb applying MiXCR to the PCR reads. Among about 540,000 distinct CDR3 sequences listed, 25% to 30% were seen once. This specimen was PBMCs, taken before TCRalphabeta/CD19-depleted stem cell transplant. The receptors were sampled from a boy in the first two years of life with Wiskott-Aldrich syndrome, due to receive a stem cell transplant.

This clonotype was counted only a few times. The V gene is TRBV20-1, the J gene TRBJ2-1; D is perhaps TRBD2 (5 bases). This CDR3 contains 16 residues. Trimming took 1 base from V and 0 from J, leaving 13 bases between them. Germline CDR1 and CDR2: DFQATT and SNEGSKA (reference sequence). In nucleotides, the CDR3 is TGCAGTGCTAGAGTTCGAGCGGTCCTCTCCTACAATGAGCAGTTCTTC. Encoded protein: CSARVRAVLSYNEQFF.

V gene TRBV5-1 combines with J gene TRBJ2-7, with TRBD2 matching over 8 bases. The V gene end was trimmed by 4 bases and the J gene end by 1 base; junction bases not matched to a gene: 7. Germline V lookup: CDR1 SGHRS, CDR2 YFSETQ. The CDR3 contains 15 residues. CDR3 amino acids: CASSTYSGDSYEQYF. CDR3 in DNA: TGCGCCAGCAGCACCTATAGCGGGGATTCCTACGAGCAGTACTTC.

This chain links TRBV10-3 with TRBJ1-2; 8 nucleotides line up with TRBD1. After removal of 3 bases from V and 8 bases from J, the junction contained 8 bases not matched to a gene. This CDR3 region has 14 residues. CDR1 ENHRY and CDR2 SYGVKD come from the germline V gene. CDR3 residues: CAISDQGAGRGYTF. CDR3 coding DNA: TGTGCCATCAGTGACCAGGGGGCTGGACGAGGCTACACCTTC.

The chain uses TRBV5-1 and TRBJ2-1, with 7 positions matching TRBD2. With V trimmed by 0 bases and J by 3 bases, 12 bases remained unmatched. CDR1 is SGHRS and CDR2 is YFSETQ in the germline V gene. The CDR3 has 18 amino acids. For the CDR3, the DNA is TGCGCCAGCAGCTTGGGACTAGCTTCTTCAAGGGTCTACAATGAGCAGTTCTTC. Translation: CASSLGLASSRVYNEQFF.

CDR3 nucleotides: TGCAGCGTTGTGGGAAGGGACAGATCCTACAATGAGCAGTTCTTC. Residues: CSVVGRDRSYNEQFF. This sequence joins TRBV29-1 and TRBJ2-1; 7 bases are a match to TRBD1. With V trimmed by 4 bases and J by 1 base, 7 bases remained unmatched. Germline CDR1 reads SQVTM; CDR2 reads ANQGSEA. This CDR3 is 15 amino acids long.

This rearrangement joins TRBV28 to TRBJ1-4, with a weak D call TRBD1 (5 bases). This CDR3 has 15 amino acids. The germline V gene encodes CDR1 MDHEN and CDR2 SYDVKM. The ends were cut back, 7 bases at V and 8 bases at J, with 20 bases in the middle. CDR3 residues: CASKSGRPGGEKLFF. The CDR3 coding sequence is TGTGCCAGCAAGTCCGGCCGTCCCGGGGGAGAAAAACTGTTTTTT.

This clonotype has more than one count but fewer than ten. The chain combines TRBV2 with TRBJ2-2; D not resolved. The V gene lost 4 bases and the J gene lost 3 bases, with 6 bases spanning the gap. Germline V lookup: CDR1 SNHLY, CDR2 FYNNEI. The CDR3 covers 13 residues. The CDR3, as DNA: TGTGCCAGCAGTGGCGCGGACACCGGGGAGCTGTTTTTT. Its protein is CASSGADTGELFF.

With regard to this clonotype: A junction end diverges from the germline sequence, so it may reflect a read error. The gene calls are TRBV5-1 and TRBJ2-1; 8 nucleotides agree with TRBD2. The CDR3 contains 15 residues. Looked up from germline, CDR1 is SGHRS and CDR2 is YFSETQ. The CDR3 region has the DNA TGCGCCAGCAGGTTACTAGCGGCCGACTACACTGAGCAGTTCTTC. This sequence encodes CASRLLAADYTEQFF.

The chain recombines TRBV10-3 with TRBJ2-1; D uncertain. The V gene lost 0 bases and the J gene lost 7 bases, with 4 bases spanning the gap. The CDR3 runs 12 residues. CDR1 and CDR2 (germline): ENHRY, SYGVKD. The CDR3 DNA reads as TGTGCCATCAGTGAGTCGCTGAATGAGCAGTTCTTC. Translating gives CAISESLNEQFF.

V is TRBV12-3 or TRBV12-4 and J is TRBJ2-7; no clear D. Trimming stripped 5 bases from V and 3 bases from J, with 5 bases between. The CDR3 consists of 11 residues. The chain's CDR3 is CASSDLYEQYF. Here the CDR3 DNA reads TGTGCCAGCAGTGACCTCTACGAGCAGTACTTC.

This chain joins TRBV4-2 and TRBJ2-5, with 12 bases lining up with TRBD2. The CDR3 loop spans 15 amino acids. CDR1 is LGHNA and CDR2 is YNFKEQ in the germline V gene. After removal of 3 bases from V and 3 bases from J, the junction contained 2 bases not matched to a gene. The chain's CDR3 is CASSQRLAGEETQYF. DNA for the CDR3: TGTGCCAGCAGCCAGAGACTAGCGGGAGAAGAGACCCAGTACTTC.

This sequence joins TRBV11-1 and TRBJ2-1; the D is unclear. With 3 bases removed from V and 5 bases from J, the gap between germline ends came to 11 bases. CDR3 length: 14 amino acids. From germline, CDR1 is SGHAT and CDR2 FQDESV (reference sequence). CDR3 DNA: TGTGCCAGCAGCTTTATGACTGAGAACAATGAGCAGTTCTTC. As protein: CASSFMTENNEQFF.

The V gene is TRBV9, the J gene TRBJ2-1; 14 nucleotides align to TRBD2. The ends lost 2 bases at V and 2 bases at J; junction bases unmatched: 3. The CDR3 runs to 17 residues. Germline V gene data show CDR1 as SGDLS and CDR2 as YYNGEE. The CDR3 coding sequence is TGTGCCAGCAGCGTTCCGGGACTAGCGGGAGCCTACAATGAGCAGTTCTTC. This translates into CASSVPGLAGAYNEQFF.

V and J are TRBV5-1 and TRBJ2-5, with D hard to call. In germline, CDR1 is SGHRS, CDR2 YFSETQ. Trimming cost V 0 bases and J 4 bases, with 10 bases left between them. The CDR3 contains 14 residues. The CDR3 DNA sequence: TGCGCCAGCAGCTTGGACCGAATTGTAGAGACCCAGTACTTC. Translating gives CASSLDRIVETQYF.

This clonotype was observed a few times. The chain is built from TRBV6-2 or TRBV6-3 and TRBJ2-7; D may be TRBD2 (5 bases). Trimming removed 2 bases from V and 7 bases from J, with 15 bases in between. CDR3 length: 14 amino acids. CDR1 is MNHEY and CDR2 is SVGEGT in the germline V gene. The CDR3: CASSYGTSNGEQYF. DNA of the CDR3: TGTGCCAGCAGTTACGGTACTAGTAATGGGGAGCAGTACTTC.

V gene TRBV20-1 combines with J gene TRBJ2-2; D gene ambiguous. Germline CDR1 is DFQATT and CDR2 is SNEGSKA (reference sequence). V lost 1 base and J lost 4, with 7 bases in between. This CDR3 is 13 amino acids long. CDR3 in amino acids: CSARVTLTGELFF. Here the CDR3 DNA reads TGCAGTGCTAGAGTCACTCTCACCGGGGAGCTGTTTTTT.

This clonotype appeared a few times. The chain joins TRBV12-3 or TRBV12-4 to TRBJ2-5; maybe TRBD2 (5 bases). The CDR3 contains 11 residues. V lost 5 bases and J lost 9, with 10 bases in between. The CDR3 spells CASSQSGSQYF. CDR3 nucleotides: TGTGCCAGCAGTCAGTCGGGATCCCAGTACTTC.

The rearrangement links TRBV12-3 or TRBV12-4 to TRBJ1-5, with 7 bases aligning to TRBD1. CDR3 length equals 17 residues. V dropped 3 bases and J dropped 3; count of bases not matched to a gene: 11. The CDR3, as DNA: TGTGCCAGCAGTTTTTTGGCGACAGGGAGACACAATCAGCCCCAGCATTTT. Amino acid sequence: CASSFLATGRHNQPQHF.

This clonotype was seen only a few times. The rearrangement uses TRBV20-1 and TRBJ1-2; 10 bases are shared with TRBD1. J was trimmed by 5 bases and V by 0 bases; bases with no gene match: 3. From germline, CDR1 is DFQATT and CDR2 SNEGSKA (reference sequence). The CDR3 consists of 14 residues. The CDR3 nucleotides are TGCAGTGCTAGAGAGGGGGACAGGGGTTATGGCTACACCTTC. Amino acids: CSAREGDRGYGYTF.

The sample holds a few counts of this clonotype. The rearrangement joins TRBV12-3 or TRBV12-4 to TRBJ1-2; perhaps TRBD1 as D (5 bases). The germline V and J ends were trimmed by 3 bases and 2 bases, with 10 bases remaining between them. This CDR3 is built from 14 residues. The CDR3 loop is CASSFDDRNYGYTF. The CDR3 DNA follows: TGTGCCAGCAGTTTTGATGACAGAAACTATGGCTACACCTTC.

The gene calls are TRBV11-2 and TRBJ1-2; no definite D call. With 4 bases removed from V and 7 bases from J, the gap between germline ends came to 10 bases. This CDR3 region has 12 residues. Germline V gives CDR1 SGHAT, CDR2 FQNNGV. CDR3 DNA: TGTGCCAGCAGCTCCGAAGGTTCTGGCTACACCTTC. This sequence encodes CASSSEGSGYTF.

The sample holds a few counts of this clonotype. This sequence joins TRBV5-1 and TRBJ1-4; D is undetermined. The CDR3 is 16 residues long. CDR1 is SGHRS, CDR2 YFSETQ, per germline. V lost 1 base, J lost 4 bases, and 14 bases lay in between. DNA for the CDR3: TGCGCCAGCAGCTTGTATAGACGGATACATAATGAAAAACTGTTTTTT. Translating gives CASSLYRRIHNEKLFF.

This sequence joins TRBV3-1 and TRBJ2-7; D possibly corresponds to TRBD2 (6 bases). The V gene lost 4 bases and the J gene lost 5 bases, with 18 bases spanning the gap. This CDR3 has 15 residues. Germline CDR1 reads LGHDT; CDR2 reads YNNKEL (reference sequence). Here the CDR3 reads CASSPQARGMNEQYF. In DNA, the CDR3 is TGTGCCAGCAGCCCCCAGGCACGGGGGATGAACGAGCAGTACTTC.